These 8 T cell receptor beta chains came from one sample sequenced in a study of CD8+CD57+ T cells in acquired aplastic anemia. For sequencing, patients were chosen who had shown expansion of CD8+CD57+ cells by flow cytometry. Genomic DNA, the template, was used for profiling of the TCR beta VDJ and CDR3. Each CDR3 protein gets one entry after TCRdb re-called the reads with MiXCR. The table records 150,000 to 200,000 distinct CDR3 sequences, approximately 48% of them present only once. Sequenced sample: sorted CD4+, CD8+, or CD8+CD57+ T cells (not recorded which) from PBMCs. The receptor source for this set is a human donor with aplastic anemia.

This clonotype was counted only a few times. The chain has TRBV29-1 and TRBJ2-1; the match to TRBD2 covers 9 bases. The CDR3 spans 16 residues. Germline V CDR1 and CDR2: SQVTM, ANQGSEA. The V segment lost 7 bases and the J segment 0 bases; nucleotides outside the gene matches: 10. CDR3 region: CSAVGTAGGSYNEQFF. The DNA for the CDR3 is TGCAGCGCGGTAGGGACAGCGGGAGGCTCCTACAATGAGCAGTTCTTC.

The rearrangement links TRBV20-1 to TRBJ2-3, with TRBD2 matching over 9 bases. This CDR3 contains 15 residues. Germline V gene data show CDR1 as DFQATT and CDR2 as SNEGSKA (reference sequence). The junction had 5 bases not matched to a gene; V was cut back by 1 base and J by 3 bases. CDR3: CSARGGSGGTDTQYF. As DNA, the CDR3 is TGCAGTGCTAGAGGCGGAAGCGGGGGGACAGATACGCAGTATTTT.

This clonotype was observed a single time. The rearrangement joins TRBV11-2 to TRBJ2-1; the match to TRBD2 covers 14 bases. J lost 10 bases, V lost 4 bases, and 9 bases had no gene match. The CDR3 is 16 amino acids. CDR1 and CDR2 (germline): SGHAT, FQNNGV. CDR3 in amino acids: CASSSSGTSGRGEQFF. Written as DNA, the CDR3 is TGTGCCAGCAGCTCGTCGGGGACTAGCGGGAGAGGAGAGCAGTTCTTC.

The chain uses TRBV20-1 and TRBJ2-3; D is perhaps TRBD2 (5 bases). The CDR3 totals 13 residues. V lost 0 bases to trimming and J lost 4 bases, with 8 bases between them. Germline V gene lookup returns CDR1 DFQATT and CDR2 SNEGSKA (reference sequence). This chain's CDR3 is CSARDGGADTQYF. Written as DNA, the CDR3 is TGCAGTGCTAGAGATGGAGGCGCAGATACGCAGTATTTT.

This clonotype turned up a few times. Since a much larger clone is just one base distant, this may be a read error. This chain links TRBV5-1 with TRBJ2-7, with a weak D call TRBD2 (6 bases). Trimming took off 0 bases at V and 6 bases at J, with 19 bases between the two ends. Germline CDR1 is SGHRS and CDR2 is YFSETQ. The CDR3 length is 16 residues. The CDR3 DNA follows: TGCGCCAGCAGCTTGGATGGCCTGGGGAGGATCCGCGAGCAGTACTTC. This gives the protein CASSLDGLGRIREQYF.

The chain uses TRBV7-9 and TRBJ2-3; no reliable D call. CDR1 and CDR2 from the germline V gene are SEHNR and FQNEAQ (reference sequence). The length of the CDR3 is 13 residues. Between the trimmed V and J ends, which lost 4 bases and 2 bases, there was a span of 7 bases. This CDR3 reads CASSSTPTDTQYF. CDR3 DNA sequence: TGTGCCAGCAGCTCTACACCCACAGATACGCAGTATTTT.

The V gene is TRBV7-6, the J gene TRBJ1-1; weak D call: TRBD1 (5 bases). This CDR3 region has 13 residues. Germline-derived CDR1 and CDR2 are SGHVS and FNYEAQ. Trimming took 1 base from V and 3 from J, leaving 6 bases between them. This chain's CDR3 is CASSLGGDTEAFF. CDR3 DNA: TGTGCCAGCAGCTTAGGGGGGGACACTGAAGCTTTCTTT. Full variable domain (remainder filled in from reference TRBV7-6 and TRBJ1-1): GAGVSQSPRYKVTKRGQDVALRCDPISGHVSLYWYRQALGQGPEFLTYFNYEAQQDKSGLPNDRFSAERPEGSISTLTIQRTEQRDSAMYRCASSLGGDTEAFFGQGTRLTVV.

This clonotype was seen a handful of times. Since a much larger clone is just one base distant, this may be a read error. It is likely a read error, because the conserved phenylalanine at the end of the CDR3 is missing. V usage is TRBV7-2 and J usage is TRBJ1-4; D uncertain. CDR1 and CDR2 (germline): SGHTA, FQGNSA. Trimming stripped 4 bases from V and 8 bases from J, with 8 bases between. This CDR3 spans 12 amino acids. CDR3 protein: CASSWLEEKLFS. CDR3 DNA: TGTGCCAGCAGCTGGTTGGAAGAAAAACTGTTTTCT.